The source of this T cell receptor beta chain is a study of monozygotic twins with inflammatory bowel disease. Total RNA isolation used whole blood (no T cell sorting was performed). Total RNA input per TCR library was 3,500 to 4,500 ng. TCRdb derives one entry per CDR3 protein from the 5' RACE reads, leaving out DNA. Its listing shows about 380,000 distinct CDR3 sequences. Germline lookup yields CDR1 SGHKS and CDR2 YYEKEE (reference sequence). The CDR3 sequence is 17 residues long. Sequenced: blood. The source is a human donor with ulcerative colitis or Crohn's disease, or a healthy co-twin of an affected twin (not recorded which). The chain joins TRBV5-5 to TRBJ2-5; TCRdb proposes TRBD1, but this gene call is untestable without DNA. The CDR3 here is CASSLEFSGTAKETQYF.